Listed here are 2 T cell receptor beta chains from one sample, sequenced in a study of graft-versus-host responses after intestinal transplantation. Their target antigens are unknown. Using immunoSEQ multiplex PCR, the repertoire was profiled, and TCRdb retains in-frame clones only, with some absent. The sample consists of about 51,000 clones, 89% of them appearing once. Here the sequenced sample was unstimulated CD4+ T cells sorted from spleen or lymph node cells, taken before transplant. These receptors were collected from a human donor who was the organ donor for an intestinal transplant.

The rearrangement links TRBV27 to TRBJ2-7; perhaps TRBD1 as D (6 bases). There are 12 residues in the CDR3. From germline, CDR1 is MNHEY and CDR2 SMNVEV (reference sequence). V lost 11 bases and J 7 bases, leaving 18 bases between the germline ends. The CDR3 nucleotides are TGTGCCGCTACAGGGCCAACTCGGGAGCAGTACTTC. It is translated as CAATGPTREQYF.

The chain has TRBV2 and TRBJ2-5; 7 bases are shared with TRBD1. The ends lost 5 bases at V and 1 base at J; junction bases unmatched: 4. CDR3 length: 14 residues. Germline CDR1 reads SNHLY; CDR2 reads FYNNEI. CDR3 residues: CASSWGQFQETQYF. In DNA, the CDR3 is TGTGCCAGCAGTTGGGGACAGTTCCAAGAGACCCAGTACTTC.